This T cell receptor beta chain emerged from a study of T cells after yellow fever vaccination. TCRdb independently ran MiXCR on the 5' RACE reads; one entry per CDR3 protein. This sample has a few hundred thousand distinct CDR3 sequences, with around 3.9% found just once. Germline CDR1 is SGHTA and CDR2 is FQGNSA. The CDR3 covers 13 residues. V was clipped by 5 bases and J by 4 bases, with 10 bases between them. This TCR was sampled from a man aged 18 to 29 who received the YFV17D yellow fever vaccine. The sequenced sample was PBMCs, obtained on the day of the yellow fever booster vaccination. The chain joins TRBV7-2 to TRBJ2-3; D is ambiguous. This CDR3 is CASSLNSADTQYF. Here the CDR3 DNA reads TGTGCCAGCAGCCTCAACAGCGCAGATACGCAGTATTTT.